This T cell receptor beta chain was documented in a study of CD4 T cells in relation to SARS-CoV-2 and coronaviruses. The method was immunoSEQ multiplex PCR; TCRdb's version includes in-frame clones alone and lacks a portion of them. The table includes about 20,000 clones, 60% to 80% detected once. Before the COVID-19 pandemic, during about 2010-2019, CD4+ T cells were taken from unexposed donors. The cells were cultured for about 10 days before CD4+ T cells were isolated. Points on this clone: Its antigen is not identified.

The V end lost 5 bases, the J end lost 5 bases, and 10 bases lay between the germline ends. Germline CDR1 SNHLY, CDR2 FYNNEI. The CDR3 length is 13 residues. This TCR was recovered from a human donor in good health. The J gene is TRBJ1-5, the V gene TRBV2; D is unresolved. Sequencing used CD4+ T cells from PBMCs, cultured in vitro. The DNA for the CDR3 is TGTGCCAGCAGTAACCCACCTGATCAGCCCCAGCATTTT. It specifies CASSNPPDQPQHF.